The 20 T cell receptor beta chains below all came from one sample that was sequenced in a study of regulatory T cells in long-lasting Graves disease. Time point indicated: newly diagnosed GD, antithyroid drugs for less than 3 months. PBMC-extracted RNA yielded the TCR library. HTBI primers from iRepertoire and Arm-PCR of CDR3 regions yielded the TCR beta libraries. TCRdb analysed the multiplex PCR reads with MiXCR anew, one entry per CDR3 protein. The table lists 400,000 to 550,000 distinct CDR3 sequences, 14% to 15% of them singletons, with 16% in the top ten. These data were likewise used in another study, on T cells in Graves' hyperthyroidism and ophthalmopathy.

The sample here was peripheral blood mononuclear cells (PBMCs), taken at new diagnosis, from a patient treated with antithyroid drugs. The receptor source for this set is a woman under 40 with Graves disease.

This clonotype was counted ten times or more. The chain links TRBV11-2 to TRBJ2-7, with D hard to call. CDR1 SGHAT and CDR2 FQNNGV come from the germline V gene. The CDR3 has 12 amino acids. Trimming stripped 4 bases from V and 5 bases from J, with 9 bases between. CDR3 nucleotides: TGTGCCAGCAGCTGGGATACGGACGAGCAGTACTTC. Encoded protein: CASSWDTDEQYF.

This clonotype was counted at least ten times. The V gene is TRBV10-3, the J gene TRBJ1-4, with D possibly TRBD1 on 6 matching bases. The V and J ends lost 6 bases and 2 bases respectively, with 13 bases between them. The CDR3 loop spans 15 amino acids. Germline V lookup: CDR1 ENHRY, CDR2 SYGVKD. This chain's CDR3 is CAIRRGAATNEKLFF. As DNA, the CDR3 is TGTGCCATCAGGAGGGGGGCAGCGACTAATGAAAAACTGTTTTTT.

This clonotype was recorded many times. The chain is built from TRBV7-3 and TRBJ2-3; D remains unclear. Trimming removed 5 bases at V and 6 bases at J, with 12 bases between. In germline, CDR1 is SGHTA, CDR2 FQGTGA. This CDR3 is 13 amino acids long. In nucleotides, the CDR3 is TGTGCCAGCAGCAGGAGTGGCGAGGATACGCAGTATTTT. Translated, it gives CASSRSGEDTQYF.

This clonotype was picked up many times. The chain joins TRBV28 to TRBJ2-5; tentatively, D is TRBD2 (5 bases). The V gene lost 6 bases and the J gene lost 1 base, with 12 bases spanning the gap. Germline loops: CDR1 MDHEN, CDR2 SYDVKM. The CDR3 is made up of 14 amino acids. CDR3 sequence reads: CASRLDWIQETQYF. The DNA for the CDR3 is TGTGCCAGCAGGTTGGACTGGATCCAAGAGACCCAGTACTTC.

This clonotype was seen ten or more times. The gene calls are TRBV28 and TRBJ1-2; D not resolved. There are 14 residues in the CDR3. Trimming left V 6 bases short and J 6 bases short, with 17 bases between. Germline CDR1 reads MDHEN; CDR2 reads SYDVKM. CDR3 region: CASSITVDGNGYTF. CDR3 coding DNA: TGTGCCAGCAGCATCACGGTGGATGGTAATGGCTACACCTTC.

This clonotype came up a few times. One end of the junction is discordant with germline, which a read error may explain. This chain links TRBV27 with TRBJ2-7; maybe TRBD1 (5 bases). Per the germline V gene, CDR1 is MNHEY and CDR2 is SMNVEV (reference sequence). This CDR3 has 13 residues. CDR3 DNA: TGTGCCACCGCAGGGATATCTCGCTACAAGCAGTACTTC. Protein sequence: CATAGISRYKQYF.

V usage is TRBV14 and J usage is TRBJ2-4; D may correspond to TRBD1 or TRBD2 (5 bases each). Looked up from germline, CDR1 is SGHDN and CDR2 is FVKESK. The CDR3 extends over 13 amino acids. V lost 0 bases and J lost 9, with 9 bases in between. The CDR3 DNA is TGTGCCAGCAGCCAAGATAGGGGACCCATTCAGTACTTC. Amino acid sequence: CASSQDRGPIQYF.

The chain is built from TRBV30 and TRBJ2-3; 14 nucleotides agree with TRBD2. The CDR3 has 16 residues. The junction had 5 bases not matched to a gene; V was cut back by 1 base and J by 5 bases. Germline V gene data show CDR1 as GTSNPN and CDR2 as SVGIG (reference sequence). The CDR3 is CAWSEGTSGSVDTQYF. CDR3 nucleotide sequence: TGTGCCTGGAGTGAAGGGACTAGCGGGAGTGTAGATACGCAGTATTTT.

This chain joins TRBV4-1 and TRBJ1-2; 10 nucleotides line up with TRBD1. The CDR3 length is 15 residues. The V gene's germline CDR1 is MGHRA and CDR2 YSYEKL. The V gene end was trimmed by 4 bases and the J gene end by 4 bases; junction bases not matched to a gene: 6. The CDR3 DNA reads TGCGCCAGCAGCCCAGACAGGGGGCGAAGCTATGGCTACACCTTC. This translates into CASSPDRGRSYGYTF.

This clonotype was recorded a few times. The V call is TRBV29-1, the J call TRBJ2-7; no definite D call. Germline V gene lookup returns CDR1 SQVTM and CDR2 ANQGSEA. This CDR3 has 11 residues. The V and J ends lost 1 base and 5 bases respectively, with 6 bases between them. CDR3 region: CSVEGRHEQYF. CDR3 nucleotide sequence: TGCAGCGTTGAAGGTCGTCACGAGCAGTACTTC.

Of note for this clonotype: A much larger clone lies a single base off, so this may be a read error. The chain combines TRBV28 with TRBJ1-1; unclear D gene. There are 11 residues in the CDR3. Germline assignment: CDR1 MDHEN and CDR2 SYDVKM. The CDR3 nucleotides read TGTGTGGTCCTGGGCTATAGCAAAGCTTTCTTT. This translates into CVVLGYSKAFF.

This clonotype has at least ten counts. The chain is built from TRBV9 and TRBJ2-7, with TRBD1 identical over 8 bases. Germline V gene data show CDR1 as SGDLS and CDR2 as YYNGEE. The J segment lost 0 bases and the V segment lost 7 bases, leaving 6 bases of the junction unmatched. This CDR3 has 14 residues. CDR3 sequence reads: CASGQGLGSYEQYF. CDR3 bases: TGTGCCAGCGGACAGGGCTTGGGCTCCTACGAGCAGTACTTC.

This clonotype was picked up many times. The V and J genes are TRBV11-2 and TRBJ2-3; the D is unclear. CDR3 length: 14 amino acids. V was cut by 5 bases and J by 6 bases, with 15 bases left in between. Germline CDR1 SGHAT, CDR2 FQNNGV. CDR3 in DNA: TGTGCCAGCAGCCCAAACACCTTCGGGGATACGCAGTATTTT. This sequence encodes CASSPNTFGDTQYF.

V usage is TRBV4-1 and J usage is TRBJ1-4, with D possibly matching TRBD1 (6 bases). The CDR3 spans 16 residues. The V and J ends lost 4 bases and 8 bases respectively, with 20 bases between them. CDR1 and CDR2 from the germline V gene are MGHRA and YSYEKL. CDR3 DNA sequence: TGCGCCAGCAGCCGATATCTAGGACAGTCCAAGGAAAAACTGTTTTTT. Its protein is CASSRYLGQSKEKLFF.

This clonotype was found many times. The chain recombines TRBV24-1 with TRBJ2-1, with 13 bases that match TRBD2. J lost 0 bases, V lost 3 bases, and 7 bases had no gene match. The CDR3 runs to 19 residues. Germline V lookup: CDR1 KGHDR, CDR2 SFDVKD. The CDR3 spells CATSDTGTSGMGSYNEQFF. DNA for the CDR3: TGTGCCACCAGTGATACCGGGACTAGCGGGATGGGCTCCTACAATGAGCAGTTCTTC.

This clonotype has at least ten counts. The gene calls are TRBV7-9 and TRBJ2-3, with TRBD2 matching 12 bases. Per germline, CDR1 SEHNR and CDR2 FQNEAQ (reference sequence). V trimming: 4 bases; J trimming: 4 bases; junction bases outside the gene matches: 6. CDR3 length: 16 amino acids. CDR3 in amino acids: CASSSRLAGVSDTQYF. CDR3 nucleotides: TGTGCCAGCAGCTCCAGACTAGCGGGAGTCTCAGATACGCAGTATTTT.

Ten or more counts support this clonotype. This rearrangement joins TRBV7-9 to TRBJ1-1; no clear D. CDR1 is SEHNR and CDR2 is FQNEAQ in the germline V gene (reference sequence). CDR3 size: 11 residues. Trimming removed 4 bases from V and 6 bases from J, with 6 bases in between. The CDR3 DNA sequence: TGTGCCAGCAGCTCGGTAGCTGAAGCTTTCTTT. It is translated as CASSSVAEAFF.

This clonotype turned up a few times. Mismatch with germline at one junction end may stem from a read error. This chain connects TRBV7-7 to TRBJ2-5; D may be TRBD2 (6 bases). Germline-derived CDR1 and CDR2 are SSHAT and FNYEAQ (reference sequence). This CDR3 is built from 15 residues. The DNA for the CDR3 is TGTGCTAGCAGCCCAGCCGCGACTAGAACAGAGACCCAGTACTTC. The encoded protein is CASSPAATRTETQYF. The full variable domain, its missing parts supplied by reference TRBV7-7 and TRBJ2-5, is GAGVSQSPRYKVTKRGQDVTLRCDPISSHATLYWYQQALGQGPEFLTYFNYEAQPDKSGLPSDRFSAERPEGSISTLTIQRTEQRDSAMYRCASSPAATRTETQYFGPGTRLLVL.

The chain employs TRBV29-1 and TRBJ2-7, with D maybe TRBD2 (5 bases). The CDR3 has 14 residues. V gave up 4 bases and J gave up 1 base, with 14 bases separating them. CDR1 and CDR2 from the germline V gene are SQVTM and ANQGSEA. CDR3 protein: CSVGVALSSYEQYF. DNA for the CDR3: TGCAGCGTTGGGGTAGCGCTTAGTTCCTACGAGCAGTACTTC.

The chain recombines TRBV5-6 with TRBJ2-5; TRBD2 agrees at 7 bases. Per germline, CDR1 SGHDT and CDR2 YYEEEE. This CDR3 has 16 amino acids. J lost 2 bases, V lost 1 base, and 8 bases had no gene match. The chain's CDR3 is CASSLRASGFQETQYF. As DNA, the CDR3 is TGTGCCAGCAGCTTGCGGGCTAGCGGCTTTCAAGAGACCCAGTACTTC.